One and the same sample provided the 10 T cell receptor beta chains below, sequenced in a study of cytomegalovirus exposure and HLA in healthy donors. PCR was performed using 60 Vbeta and 13 Jbeta primers. Some clones are missing from TCRdb's copy, which holds only in-frame ones; the method was immunoSEQ multiplex PCR. In total, the table holds 55,000 to 65,000 clones. Sample: PBMCs. These receptor sequences come from a woman between 18 and 30 years old in good health and CMV-seronegative.

V is TRBV6-4 and J is TRBJ2-7; 9 bases line up with TRBD1. The CDR3 runs to 14 residues. Looked up from germline, CDR1 is MRHNA and CDR2 is SNTAGT. V gave up 5 bases and J gave up 2 bases; unmatched junction bases: 4. This CDR3 reads CASSRGQGPYEQYF. In DNA, the CDR3 is TGTGCCAGCAGTCGGGGACAGGGTCCCTACGAGCAGTACTTC.

The V gene is TRBV30, the J gene TRBJ2-7; 12 bases align to TRBD2. The V and J ends lost 7 bases and 8 bases, in that order; junction bases with no gene match: 12. This CDR3 region has 14 residues. Germline values: CDR1 GTSNPN, CDR2 SVGIG (reference sequence). The CDR3 spells CALRLAGALGQQYF. The CDR3, as DNA: TGTGCCTTAAGACTAGCGGGAGCCCTCGGCCAGCAGTACTTC.

The chain couples TRBV19 to TRBJ1-2; tentative D call: TRBD1 (5 bases). From germline, CDR1 is LNHDA and CDR2 SQIVND (reference sequence). V lost 5 bases and J lost 1, with 14 bases in between. The CDR3 loop spans 15 amino acids. The CDR3 coding sequence is TGTGCCAGTAGTTCAACAGGAGACTTTAACTATGGCTACACCTTC. This gives the protein CASSSTGDFNYGYTF.

This chain connects TRBV19 to TRBJ1-6, with D possibly matching TRBD1 (5 bases). This CDR3 has 16 amino acids. CDR1 and CDR2 from the germline V gene are LNHDA and SQIVND (reference sequence). V was shortened by 5 bases and J by 10 bases, with 21 bases between the two germline ends. The CDR3 DNA is TGTGCCAGTAGTCCCCAAATGGGGGGGACTAGCTCACCCCTCCACTTT. Its translation is CASSPQMGGTSSPLHF.

V is TRBV7-8 and J is TRBJ1-1; TRBD1 agrees at 7 bases. Germline lookup yields CDR1 SGHVS and CDR2 FQNEAQ. The CDR3 loop spans 14 amino acids. V was clipped by 4 bases and J by 6 bases; unmatched bases: 8. CDR3 protein: CASSSRQGFAEAFF. DNA of the CDR3: TGTGCCAGCAGCTCAAGACAGGGCTTCGCTGAAGCTTTCTTT.

The V gene is TRBV9, the J gene TRBJ1-1; D might be TRBD1 (6 bases). Per germline, CDR1 SGDLS and CDR2 YYNGEE. CDR3 length equals 14 residues. Trimming removed 0 bases from V and 8 bases from J, with 14 bases in between. The CDR3 DNA follows: TGTGCCAGCAGCGTAGTTCGTGAGGGGACAGAAGCTTTCTTT. This sequence encodes CASSVVREGTEAFF.

This chain connects TRBV30 to TRBJ2-3; D perhaps matches TRBD1 (6 bases). Trimming cost V 2 bases and J 6 bases, with 18 bases left between them. Germline V gene sequence: CDR1 GTSNPN, CDR2 SVGIG (reference sequence). This CDR3 has 15 residues. DNA for the CDR3: TGTGCCTGGAGTTCGAAACAGGGTTTTTTGGATACGCAGTATTTT. This encodes CAWSSKQGFLDTQYF.

This chain connects TRBV19 to TRBJ2-3; TRBD2 matches 8 bases. Germline CDR1 reads LNHDA; CDR2 reads SQIVND (reference sequence). The trim removed 7 bases at V and 3 bases at J, leaving 6 bases unmatched. The CDR3 is 14 residues long. CDR3 bases: TGTGCCAGTACCTCGGGGGGGTGGACAGATACGCAGTATTTT. This codes for CASTSGGWTDTQYF.

The genes are TRBV14 and TRBJ1-4, with D uncertain. Trimming left V 4 bases short and J 3 bases short, with 6 bases between. Per the germline V gene, CDR1 is SGHDN and CDR2 is FVKESK. The CDR3 has 13 residues. For the CDR3, the DNA is TGTGCCAGCAGCCTGCCGGCTAATGAAAAACTGTTTTTT. Its protein product is CASSLPANEKLFF.

The chain has TRBV19 and TRBJ2-2, with D possibly TRBD2 on 6 matching bases. CDR3 length: 16 amino acids. Per the germline V gene, CDR1 is LNHDA and CDR2 is SQIVND (reference sequence). V was clipped by 4 bases and J by 1 base, with 13 bases between them. The DNA of the CDR3 is TGTGCCAGTAGTACCTCGGGGGACTGGAACACCGGGGAGCTGTTTTTT. It is translated as CASSTSGDWNTGELFF.